These 15 T cell receptor beta chains came from one sample sequenced in a study of blood T cell repertoires in COVID-19. The table came from immunoSEQ multiplex PCR; TCRdb's copy has only in-frame clones and leaves some out. The sample yields tens of thousands of clones, 85% to 90% seen once. Sequencing was carried out using peripheral blood. The receptors stem from a woman aged 55 to 70 with COVID-19, enrolled during active disease.

V usage is TRBV10-1 and J usage is TRBJ2-3; 9 nucleotides line up with TRBD2. The V segment lost 6 bases and the J segment 0 bases; nucleotides outside the gene matches: 7. The length of the CDR3 is 16 residues. Germline V gives CDR1 WNHNN, CDR2 SYGVQD (reference sequence). CDR3 protein: CASSHSSGASTDTQYF. In DNA form, the CDR3 reads TGCGCCAGCAGCCATTCTAGCGGGGCTAGCACAGATACGCAGTATTTT.

The chain links TRBV19 to TRBJ1-2; D gene ambiguous. CDR3 length equals 14 residues. V lost 5 bases, J lost 8 bases, and 18 bases lay in between. The V gene's germline CDR1 is LNHDA and CDR2 SQIVND (reference sequence). The CDR3 here is CASSADGGRRGYTF. CDR3 nucleotides: TGTGCCAGTAGTGCGGACGGCGGGAGGAGAGGCTACACCTTC.

In nucleotides, the CDR3 is TGTGCCAGCAGCTTAGGCAGTCCGAACACTGAAGCTTTCTTT. Protein: CASSLGSPNTEAFF. The J gene is TRBJ1-1, the V gene TRBV7-9; no firm D call. In germline, CDR1 is SEHNR, CDR2 FQNEAQ (reference sequence). V lost 1 base and J 1 base, leaving 7 bases between the germline ends. The CDR3 sequence is 14 residues long. Full variable domain (rest looked up from reference TRBV7-9 and TRBJ1-1): DTGVSQNPRHKITKRGQNVTFRCDPISEHNRLYWYRQTLGQGPEFLTYFQNEAQLEKSRLLSDRFSAERPKGSFSTLEIQRTEQGDSAMYLCASSLGSPNTEAFFGQGTRLTVV.

V and J are TRBV7-6 and TRBJ2-7; 8 bases map to TRBD1. This CDR3 contains 15 residues. V shed 7 bases and J 2 bases; nucleotides not matched to a gene: 10. Germline-derived CDR1 and CDR2 are SGHVS and FNYEAQ. The CDR3 spells CASTPRTGRAYEQYF. The CDR3 nucleotides are TGTGCCAGCACCCCCCGGACAGGGCGGGCCTACGAGCAGTACTTC.

The chain has TRBV12-5 and TRBJ2-5; D unclear. This CDR3 contains 11 residues. Germline V gene sequence: CDR1 LGHNT, CDR2 FRNRAP. Trimming removed 7 bases at V and 5 bases at J, with 8 bases between. The CDR3, as DNA: TGTGCTAGTGCTTTCTCGGAGACCCAGTACTTC. It is translated as CASAFSETQYF.

The chain links TRBV5-4 to TRBJ1-1, with D perhaps TRBD1 (6 bases). Trimming took off 4 bases at V and 3 bases at J, with 16 bases between the two ends. The CDR3 contains 15 residues. Germline values: CDR1 SGHNT, CDR2 YYREEE (reference sequence). The CDR3 is CASSKPQGLDTEAFF. Here the CDR3 DNA reads TGTGCCAGCAGCAAGCCTCAGGGGCTGGACACTGAAGCTTTCTTT.

This clone was observed once. V usage is TRBV4-3 and J usage is TRBJ2-1; D possibly corresponds to TRBD1 (6 bases). Germline V lookup: CDR1 LGHNA, CDR2 YSLEER. This CDR3 region has 17 residues. The V end lost 0 bases, the J end lost 0 bases, and 12 bases lay between the germline ends. CDR3 loop: CASSQEVGAYSYNEQFF. The DNA for the CDR3 is TGCGCCAGCAGCCAAGAGGTGGGGGCCTACTCCTACAATGAGCAGTTCTTC.

The chain is built from TRBV5-4 and TRBJ2-1; 10 bases agree with TRBD2. V lost 4 bases and J lost 3; bases outside the gene matches: 10. CDR1 is SGHNT, CDR2 YYREEE, per germline (reference sequence). This CDR3 has 17 residues. CDR3 nucleotides: TGTGCCAGCAGCCCTTCCCCTAGCGGGGGTATCTACAATGAGCAGTTCTTC. This translates into CASSPSPSGGIYNEQFF.

V gene TRBV29-1 combines with J gene TRBJ1-2; 7 bases fit TRBD1. Trimming removed 6 bases from V and 0 bases from J; junction bases left unmatched: 7. The CDR3 has 14 residues. Germline V gene lookup returns CDR1 SQVTM and CDR2 ANQGSEA. As DNA, the CDR3 is TGCAGCGTCCAGGGGGACAGTGCTAACTATGGCTACACCTTC. It translates to CSVQGDSANYGYTF.

The chain links TRBV27 to TRBJ2-3; TRBD2 matches 11 bases. Trimming at V came to 2 bases and at J to 4 bases, leaving 5 bases not matched to a gene. CDR3 length: 16 residues. In germline, CDR1 is MNHEY, CDR2 SMNVEV (reference sequence). The CDR3: CASSLPGTSGSDTQYF. Written as DNA, the CDR3 is TGTGCCAGCAGTTTACCCGGGACTAGCGGTTCAGATACGCAGTATTTT.

The chain carries TRBV29-1 and TRBJ2-3; 14 bases align to TRBD2. CDR1 and CDR2 from the germline V gene are SQVTM and ANQGSEA. V lost 6 bases, J lost 3 bases, and 14 bases stayed unmatched. The CDR3 extends over 18 amino acids. CDR3 DNA: TGCAGCGTCCTGGGACTAGCGGGAGAGGGATATAAGACAGATACGCAGTATTTT. This codes for CSVLGLAGEGYKTDTQYF.

The chain has TRBV9 and TRBJ1-1; possible D gene TRBD1, 5 bases. Germline V CDR1 and CDR2: SGDLS, YYNGEE. V gave up 4 bases and J gave up 3 bases, with 19 bases separating them. The CDR3 totals 16 residues. CDR3 region: CASSPSPTGGDTEAFF. The DNA of the CDR3 is TGTGCCAGCAGCCCTAGTCCTACAGGCGGGGACACTGAAGCTTTCTTT. Complete variable domain (other parts from reference TRBV9 and TRBJ1-1): DSGVTQTPKHLITATGQRVTLRCSPRSGDLSVYWYQQSLDQGLQFLIQYYNGEERAKGNILERFSAQQFPDLHSELNLSSLELGDSALYFCASSPSPTGGDTEAFFGQGTRLTVV.

This chain connects TRBV30 to TRBJ1-1, with D perhaps TRBD1 (5 bases). This CDR3 region has 13 residues. Germline CDR1 GTSNPN, CDR2 SVGIG (reference sequence). Trimming cost V 3 bases and J 1 base, with 9 bases left between them. The CDR3 region has the DNA TGTGCCTGGAGGAAAACAGGGAACACTGAAGCTTTCTTT. This gives the protein CAWRKTGNTEAFF.

The chain employs TRBV6-5 and TRBJ2-5; D might be TRBD1 (5 bases). Germline V lookup: CDR1 MNHEY, CDR2 SVGAGI. Trimming left V 0 bases short and J 3 bases short, with 11 bases between. The CDR3 is 15 amino acids. CDR3 nucleotides: TGTGCCAGCAGTTACTCGATAGCAGGGAAAGAGACCCAGTACTTC. Encoded protein: CASSYSIAGKETQYF.

The chain has TRBV28 and TRBJ1-1; maybe TRBD1 (5 bases). This CDR3 has 15 amino acids. The V end was cut by 4 bases, the J end by 4 bases, with 16 bases between. The germline V gene has CDR1 MDHEN and CDR2 SYDVKM. CDR3 nucleotide sequence: TGTGCCAGCAGTTCCCCCCAAGGGGCGAGCACTGAAGCTTTCTTT. It yields the protein CASSSPQGASTEAFF.